This TCR beta chain comes out of a study of blood T cell repertoires in COVID-19 (dated by TCRdb to 2018 to 2020). With regard to the full study: Samples covering the acute and convalescent phases of COVID-19 were provided by collaborators in the United States, Italy and Spain. The material from the prospective study consisted of cDNA or gDNA derived from T cells, B-cell-depleted T cells, or PBMCs. The dataset comprised deeply sampled blood TCRbeta repertoires from subjects exposed to, actively infected with, or recovered from COVID-19. The repertoires were released in a freely available public database intended as a resource for research on the immune response to SARS-CoV-2. Samples came from the ongoing ImmuneRACE study (first 160 participants) plus 1,254 subjects from 6 global collaborators. Nearly every sample came with metadata listing a de-identified subject ID, COVID-19 status, age in years and sex. Where available, HLA class I and class II types were taken from metadata supplied by the sample provider and were not determined by assay-based typing.

The collaborating institutions used their own protocols to collect whole blood in K2EDTA tubes. For TCRbeta analysis, collaborator samples were shipped as frozen whole blood, as isolated PBMCs, or as DNA extracted from either sample type. Comment on this clone: This receptor's antigen is unknown. It has no much larger one-base neighbor in the sample; base qualities were not kept.

The immunoSEQ Assay, a bias-controlled multiplex PCR, was used to amplify TCRbeta CDR3 regions from genomic DNA. Processing in the source paper ran as follows. Nucleated cell counts per sample were estimated from amplification of reference gene primers within the assay. To quantify the absolute abundance of each unique TCRbeta CDR3 rearrangement, sequence reads were collapsed and filtered. For each sample, productive Simpson clonality was calculated as the square root of Simpson's diversity index across productive rearrangements. This is the immuneACCESS table as TCRdb keeps it, with only in-frame sequences that have V and J called. A part of the clones is gone; compared with another copy, unresolved V genes explain less than half, and the rest is unexplained. The V and J calls and the clone size are those of that table, but D and trimming were determined from the DNA. This sample comprises some 260,000 clones, approximately 86% of them detected only once. Around 3.2% of the sample rests with the top ten.

According to the germline V gene, CDR1 reads SGHRS and CDR2 reads YFSETQ. Trimming leaves V shorter by 4 bases and J shorter by 7 bases, with the junction holding 5 bases beyond the gene matches. From the cysteine through the phenylalanine, the CDR3 covers 14 amino acids. Only the CDR3 DNA is retained, 42 bases long and in frame from the first base. Overall results and qualifications from the work: How much clinical and demographic metadata was included differed by source and by participant, and the metadata was provided uncurated.

The source of this sequence is a woman under 30 with acute or convalescent COVID-19. The sequence joins TRBV5-1 to TRBJ1-4; 9 bases in between match TRBD1. Sequenced material: peripheral blood. The sequence in DNA is TGCGCCAGCAGCCATAGACAGGGGGGTGAAAAACTGTTTTTT. Protein translation: CASSHRQGGEKLFF.